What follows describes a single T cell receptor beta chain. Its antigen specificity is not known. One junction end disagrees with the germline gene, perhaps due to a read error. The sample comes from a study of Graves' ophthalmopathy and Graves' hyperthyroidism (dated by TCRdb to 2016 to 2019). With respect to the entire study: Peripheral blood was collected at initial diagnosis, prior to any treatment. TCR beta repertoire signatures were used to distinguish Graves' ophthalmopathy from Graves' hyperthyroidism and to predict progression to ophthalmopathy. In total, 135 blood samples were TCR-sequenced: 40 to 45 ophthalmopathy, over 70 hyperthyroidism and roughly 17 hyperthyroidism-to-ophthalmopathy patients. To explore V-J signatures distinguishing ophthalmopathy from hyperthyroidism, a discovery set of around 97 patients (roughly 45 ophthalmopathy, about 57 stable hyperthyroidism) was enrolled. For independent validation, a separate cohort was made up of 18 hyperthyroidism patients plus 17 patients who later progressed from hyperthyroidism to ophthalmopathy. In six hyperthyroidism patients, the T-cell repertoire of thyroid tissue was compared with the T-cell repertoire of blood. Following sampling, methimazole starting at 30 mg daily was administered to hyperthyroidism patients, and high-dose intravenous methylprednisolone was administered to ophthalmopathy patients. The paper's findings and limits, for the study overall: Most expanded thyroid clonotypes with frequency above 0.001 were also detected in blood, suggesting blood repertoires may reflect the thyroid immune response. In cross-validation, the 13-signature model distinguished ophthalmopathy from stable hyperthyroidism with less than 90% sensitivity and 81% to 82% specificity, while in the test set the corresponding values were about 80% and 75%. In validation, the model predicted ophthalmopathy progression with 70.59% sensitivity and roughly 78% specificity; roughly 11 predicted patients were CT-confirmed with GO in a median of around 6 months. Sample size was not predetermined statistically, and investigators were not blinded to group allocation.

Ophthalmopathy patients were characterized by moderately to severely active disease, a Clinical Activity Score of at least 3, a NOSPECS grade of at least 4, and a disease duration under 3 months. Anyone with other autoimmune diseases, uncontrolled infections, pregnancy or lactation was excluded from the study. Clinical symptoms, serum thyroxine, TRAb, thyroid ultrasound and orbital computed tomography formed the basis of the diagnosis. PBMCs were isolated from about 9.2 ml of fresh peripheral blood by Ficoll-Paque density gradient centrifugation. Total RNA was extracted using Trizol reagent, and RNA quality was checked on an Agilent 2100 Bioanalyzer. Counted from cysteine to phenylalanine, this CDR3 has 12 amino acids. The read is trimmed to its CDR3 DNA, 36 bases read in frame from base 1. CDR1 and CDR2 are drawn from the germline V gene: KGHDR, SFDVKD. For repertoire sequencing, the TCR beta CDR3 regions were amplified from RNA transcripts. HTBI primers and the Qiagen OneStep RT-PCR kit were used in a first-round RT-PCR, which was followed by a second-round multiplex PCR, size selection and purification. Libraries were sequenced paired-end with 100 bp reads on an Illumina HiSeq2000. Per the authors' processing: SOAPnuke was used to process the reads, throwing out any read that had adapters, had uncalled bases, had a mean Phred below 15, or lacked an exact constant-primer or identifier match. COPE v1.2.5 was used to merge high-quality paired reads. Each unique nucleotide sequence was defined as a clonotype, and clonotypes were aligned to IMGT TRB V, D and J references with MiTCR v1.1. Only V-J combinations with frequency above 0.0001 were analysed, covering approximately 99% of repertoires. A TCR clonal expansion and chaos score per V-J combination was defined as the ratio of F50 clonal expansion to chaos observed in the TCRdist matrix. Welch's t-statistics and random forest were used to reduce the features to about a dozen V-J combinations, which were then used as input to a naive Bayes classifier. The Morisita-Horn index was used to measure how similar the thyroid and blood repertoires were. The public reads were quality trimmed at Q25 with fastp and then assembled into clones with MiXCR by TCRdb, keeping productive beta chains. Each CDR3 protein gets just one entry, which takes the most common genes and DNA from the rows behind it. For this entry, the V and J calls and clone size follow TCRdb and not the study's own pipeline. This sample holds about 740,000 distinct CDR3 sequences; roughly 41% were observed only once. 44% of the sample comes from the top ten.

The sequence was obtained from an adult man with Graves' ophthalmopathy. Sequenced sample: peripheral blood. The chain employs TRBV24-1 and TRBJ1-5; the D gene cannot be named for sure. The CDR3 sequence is CAISDRSQPQHF. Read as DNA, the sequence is TGTGCCATCAGTGATCGTAGTCAGCCCCAGCATTTT.